The 8 T cell receptor beta chains reported below all come from one sample, sequenced in a study of blood T cell repertoires in COVID-19. Sequenced by immunoSEQ multiplex PCR; TCRdb stores in-frame clones only, minus some. The sample lists about 150,000 clones, approximately 78% occurring once. Sequencing was performed on peripheral blood. The receptors shown here come from a man aged 60 to 75 who had recovered from COVID-19.

The CDR3 here is CASRGGETQYF. CDR3 bases: TGTGCCAGTCGGGGGGGAGAGACCCAGTACTTC. The chain joins TRBV25-1 to TRBJ2-5, with 8 positions matching TRBD2. Germline-derived CDR1 and CDR2 are MGHDK and SYGVNS. The CDR3 is 11 amino acids. V gave up 9 bases and J gave up 4 bases; unmatched junction bases: 1.

The rearrangement uses TRBV7-6 and TRBJ1-1; no definite D call. This CDR3 region has 13 residues. Germline V gene sequence: CDR1 SGHVS, CDR2 FNYEAQ. The V end lost 5 bases, the J end lost 0 bases, and 7 bases lay between the germline ends. The CDR3 sequence: CASSPRLNTEAFF. The CDR3, as DNA: TGTGCCAGCAGCCCTAGATTGAACACTGAAGCTTTCTTT.

The gene calls are TRBV7-2 and TRBJ2-2; unclear D gene. The germline CDR1 and CDR2 sequences are SGHTA and FQGNSA. Trimming cost V 2 bases and J 7 bases, with 14 bases left between them. The CDR3 has 15 amino acids. The CDR3 sequence is CASSLKIPRDGELFF. Here the CDR3 DNA reads TGTGCCAGCAGCTTAAAAATACCTCGAGACGGGGAGCTGTTTTTT.

The chain carries TRBV24-1 and TRBJ2-7; D remains ambiguous. V was clipped by 4 bases and J by 5 bases, with 11 bases between them. This CDR3 contains 13 residues. The germline CDR1 and CDR2 sequences are KGHDR and SFDVKD. The CDR3 DNA reads as TGTGCCACCAGTGACTCACATGGAGACGAGCAGTACTTC. This sequence encodes CATSDSHGDEQYF.

The chain couples TRBV27 to TRBJ1-5, with D uncertain. Germline values: CDR1 MNHEY, CDR2 SMNVEV (reference sequence). The CDR3 is 14 residues long. Trimming pared 5 bases from V and 0 bases from J, leaving 8 bases between. CDR3 sequence (DNA): TGTGCCAGCAGTCCCCAGGATAGCAATCAGCCCCAGCATTTT. Translating gives CASSPQDSNQPQHF.

The chain employs TRBV11-2 and TRBJ2-5, with TRBD2 identical over 7 bases. Germline CDR1 is SGHAT and CDR2 is FQNNGV. The V and J ends lost 5 bases and 5 bases, in that order; junction bases with no gene match: 14. CDR3 size: 16 residues. The CDR3 here is CASSPNGLVGGETQYF. DNA for the CDR3: TGTGCCAGCAGCCCAAACGGACTAGTCGGCGGGGAGACCCAGTACTTC.

The gene calls are TRBV30 and TRBJ2-7; 7 bases align to TRBD2. Germline CDR1 is GTSNPN and CDR2 is SVGIG (reference sequence). The length of the CDR3 is 15 residues. V lost 1 base, J lost 2 bases, and 8 bases stayed unmatched. In DNA, the CDR3 is TGTGCCTGGAGTGACCTCGGGGGGACGGCCTACGAGCAGTACTTC. Its translation: CAWSDLGGTAYEQYF.

The rearrangement joins TRBV12-3 or TRBV12-4 to TRBJ2-7, with D tentatively TRBD2 (5 bases). V was trimmed by 1 base and J by 4 bases, leaving 8 bases between them. This CDR3 spans 13 amino acids. The DNA of the CDR3 is TGTGCCAGCAGTTTAGTGCGAGGGTACGAGCAGTACTTC. Protein product: CASSLVRGYEQYF.